This T cell receptor beta chain was captured in a study of blood T cell dynamics during melanoma immunotherapy. Libraries were prepared by immunoSEQ multiplex PCR; TCRdb keeps only in-frame clonotypes and omits some of them. This sample has nearly 7,000 clones; 80% to 90% occur once, and the top ten carry roughly a third. Time point specified: week 3, after first cycle of checkpoint inhibitor. V was clipped by 5 bases and J by 5 bases, with 22 bases between them. This CDR3 contains 18 residues. Material: blood, obtained from a patient treated with checkpoint blockade. This TCR was recovered from a human donor with melanoma. Some clones in this sample may be carry-over from other donors' samples. J is TRBJ2-6 and V is TRBV6-7; D uncertain. TRBV6-7 counts as an open reading frame of uncertain function. The CDR3 loop is CASSECVRLQSRANVLTF. CDR3 in DNA: TGTGCCAGCAGTGAGTGCGTGCGTTTACAAAGTCGGGCCAACGTCCTGACTTTC.